These 29 T cell receptor beta chains originate from one sample sequenced in a study of T cell changes during pregnancy in multiple sclerosis (dated 2019 in TCRdb). The library was generated by the immunoSEQ multiplex PCR assay. As stored in TCRdb, this immuneACCESS dataset retains in-frame rearrangements with V and J assigned. A fraction of the clones does not appear; measured against another copy, unresolved V genes explain less than half of the discrepancy, and the remainder lacks a known reason. This sample lists 60,000 or so clones; 70% to 90% were detected once. 2% to 3% of the sample belongs to the ten largest clones. Specimen: peripheral blood, collected in the first trimester of pregnancy. All receptors derive from a female donor with multiple sclerosis, enrolled in a pregnancy study.

Only a few counts were recorded for this clone. This chain links TRBV28 with TRBJ1-1, with 7 bases that match TRBD1. V gave up 4 bases and J gave up 9 bases; unmatched junction bases: 17. Germline CDR1 MDHEN, CDR2 SYDVKM. CDR3 length: 16 residues. The CDR3 sequence is CASSSSFEGASYQAFF. CDR3 DNA: TGTGCCAGCAGTTCCTCATTTGAGGGGGCAAGCTACCAAGCTTTCTTT.

The CDR3 loop is CSVVDQGDGPQHF. The CDR3 bases are TGCAGCGTTGTAGATCAGGGGGATGGGCCCCAGCATTTT. The rearrangement uses TRBV29-1 and TRBJ1-5; 7 nucleotides agree with TRBD1. Germline V gives CDR1 SQVTM, CDR2 ANQGSEA. J gave up 9 bases and V 4 bases, and 9 bases lay outside the gene matches. The CDR3 sequence is 13 residues long. Based on the CDR3 plus reference TRBV29-1 and TRBJ1-5, the full variable domain is SAVISQKPSRDICQRGTSLTIQCQVDSQVTMMFWYRQQPGQSLTLIATANQGSEATYESGFVIDKFPISRPNLTFSTLTVSNMSPEDSSIYLCSVVDQGDGPQHFGDGTRLSIL.

The genes are TRBV11-2 and TRBJ1-5; D call uncertain. V lost 5 bases to trimming and J lost 6 bases, with 11 bases between them. Looked up from germline, CDR1 is SGHAT and CDR2 is FQNNGV. The CDR3 is made up of 13 amino acids. CDR3 sequence reads: CASSPSVPQPQHF. The CDR3, as DNA: TGTGCCAGCAGCCCGAGTGTGCCTCAGCCCCAGCATTTT. Combining the CDR3 with reference TRBV11-2 and TRBJ1-5 gives the whole variable domain EAGVAQSPRYKIIEKRQSVAFWCNPISGHATLYWYQQILGQGPKLLIQFQNNGVVDDSQLPKDRFSAERLKGVDSTLKIQPAKLEDSAVYLCASSPSVPQPQHFGDGTRLSIL.

The chain links TRBV6-1 to TRBJ1-1, with 9 nucleotides matching TRBD1. Losses at the gene ends were 6 bases for V and 4 bases for J; bases not matched to a gene: 9. CDR1 and CDR2 from the germline V gene are MNHNS and SASEGT. This CDR3 has 15 residues. The CDR3 bases are TGTGCCAGCAGCCTAGACGGGACAGGGCCCACTGAAGCTTTCTTT. Its protein is CASSLDGTGPTEAFF.

The chain joins TRBV19 to TRBJ1-5, with D unresolved. Trimming stripped 3 bases from V and 9 bases from J, with 9 bases between. The CDR3 loop spans 12 amino acids. Per the germline V gene, CDR1 is LNHDA and CDR2 is SQIVND (reference sequence). For the CDR3, the DNA is TGTGCCAGTAGTATGATAGGAGGGCCCCAGCATTTT. This codes for CASSMIGGPQHF.

This chain joins TRBV6-6 and TRBJ2-3, with a tentative D call TRBD2 (6 bases). CDR1 is MNHNY, CDR2 SVGAGI, per germline (reference sequence). This CDR3 comprises 14 residues. V was trimmed by 6 bases and J by 2 bases, leaving 12 bases between them. CDR3 coding DNA: TGTGCCAGCAGGACGGGACTCTTCACAGATACGCAGTATTTT. It codes for CASRTGLFTDTQYF.

The chain links TRBV19 to TRBJ1-5; D possibly corresponds to TRBD1 (6 bases). V was shortened by 7 bases and J by 5 bases, with 12 bases between the two germline ends. The CDR3 is 13 amino acids. Looked up from germline, CDR1 is LNHDA and CDR2 is SQIVND (reference sequence). CDR3 residues: CASNYREHQPQHF. The CDR3 bases are TGTGCCAGTAACTACAGGGAACATCAGCCCCAGCATTTT.

J is TRBJ2-2 and V is TRBV29-1; 8 bases fit TRBD1. The CDR3 is made up of 14 amino acids. V was pared by 2 bases and J by 3 bases, with 2 bases of the junction left unmatched. Germline V lookup: CDR1 SQVTM, CDR2 ANQGSEA. CDR3: CSVEQGADTGELFF. The CDR3 bases are TGCAGCGTTGAACAGGGGGCGGACACCGGGGAGCTGTTTTTT.

The genes are TRBV29-1 and TRBJ1-3; no reliable D call. The V gene's germline CDR1 is SQVTM and CDR2 ANQGSEA. V lost 4 bases to trimming and J lost 0 bases, with 13 bases between them. The CDR3 has 15 amino acids. The CDR3 DNA reads TGCAGCGTTGGAAACGGGGTCCACTCTGGAAACACCATATATTTT. It is translated as CSVGNGVHSGNTIYF.

V and J are TRBV25-1 and TRBJ2-6; 8 bases map to TRBD1. Germline V gene sequence: CDR1 MGHDK, CDR2 SYGVNS. V shed 2 bases, J shed 0 bases, and the junction held 6 bases outside the gene matches. The CDR3 is made up of 18 amino acids. CDR3 DNA sequence: TGTGCCAGCAGTGAAGGGACAGGTAGTATCTCTGGGGCCAACGTCCTGACTTTC. It specifies CASSEGTGSISGANVLTF.

The chain couples TRBV12-5 to TRBJ1-1; TRBD1 might be the D (6 bases). The CDR3 totals 15 residues. Germline V CDR1 and CDR2: LGHNT, FRNRAP. The V end lost 7 bases, the J end lost 6 bases, and 21 bases lay between the germline ends. The CDR3 region is CASVPKRRGKSEAFF. CDR3 nucleotides: TGTGCTAGTGTCCCCAAACGTAGGGGGAAGTCTGAAGCTTTCTTT.

The table lists this clone with a count of one. The chain carries TRBV5-4 and TRBJ2-7; weak D call: TRBD2 (5 bases). CDR1 and CDR2 (germline): SGHNT, YYREEE (reference sequence). The V gene lost 0 bases and the J gene lost 2 bases, with 9 bases spanning the gap. This CDR3 is 14 amino acids long. CDR3: CASSLDEGTYEQYF. The CDR3, as DNA: TGTGCCAGCAGCTTGGATGAGGGTACCTACGAGCAGTACTTC.

V and J are TRBV27 and TRBJ1-5; D gene unclear. V lost 3 bases and J lost 6, with 12 bases in between. Per the germline V gene, CDR1 is MNHEY and CDR2 is SMNVEV (reference sequence). The CDR3 covers 14 residues. The CDR3: CASSLLRVGQPQHF. The DNA of the CDR3 is TGTGCCAGCAGTTTGCTGAGGGTGGGTCAGCCCCAGCATTTT.

V gene TRBV7-2 combines with J gene TRBJ1-3; D is unclear. Germline CDR1 is SGHTA and CDR2 is FQGNSA. Trimming stripped 5 bases from V and 4 bases from J, with 15 bases between. The CDR3 sequence is 15 residues long. The CDR3 DNA reads as TGTGCCAGCAGCCCCCAGCGGGGTCGAGGAAACACCATATATTTT. It translates to CASSPQRGRGNTIYF.

The V gene is TRBV7-2, the J gene TRBJ2-6; a weak D match, TRBD2 (5 bases). The ends were cut back, 1 base at V and 17 bases at J, with 12 bases in the middle. In germline, CDR1 is SGHTA, CDR2 FQGNSA. CDR3 length equals 12 residues. CDR3 bases: TGTGCCAGCAGCTTAGTTCGGGGATTCTTGACTTTC. Translated, it gives CASSLVRGFLTF.

The chain employs TRBV4-2 and TRBJ1-6; a weak D match, TRBD1 (5 bases). In germline, CDR1 is LGHNA, CDR2 YNFKEQ. The CDR3 loop spans 15 amino acids. The V gene lost 0 bases and the J gene lost 9 bases, with 12 bases spanning the gap. The CDR3 nucleotides read TGTGCCAGCAGCCAAGAAAAGACAGAATTTTCACCCCTCCACTTT. Translated, it gives CASSQEKTEFSPLHF.

V usage is TRBV27 and J usage is TRBJ1-1; D is possibly TRBD1 (5 bases). With 7 bases removed from V and 1 base from J, the gap between germline ends came to 10 bases. The length of the CDR3 is 13 residues. Looked up from germline, CDR1 is MNHEY and CDR2 is SMNVEV (reference sequence). CDR3 DNA: TGTGCCAGCACCTCCGGGGGGAACACTGAAGCTTTCTTT. It is translated as CASTSGGNTEAFF.

This rearrangement joins TRBV19 to TRBJ1-5; D is undetermined. CDR1 and CDR2 (germline): LNHDA, SQIVND (reference sequence). The CDR3 has 14 residues. V was cut by 10 bases and J by 0 bases, with 13 bases left in between. This CDR3 reads CATALSYSNQPQHF. The CDR3 coding sequence is TGTGCCACCGCCCTATCTTATAGCAATCAGCCCCAGCATTTT.

The chain joins TRBV10-3 to TRBJ2-2; 8 positions match TRBD2. V lost 6 bases and J lost 4; bases outside the gene matches: 10. Germline CDR1 ENHRY, CDR2 SYGVKD. This CDR3 contains 16 residues. CDR3 sequence reads: CAIRGLGLATTGELFF. CDR3 nucleotide sequence: TGTGCCATCAGGGGCCTAGGACTAGCCACCACCGGGGAGCTGTTTTTT.

The J gene is TRBJ1-2, the V gene TRBV6-5; 8 bases agree with TRBD1. This CDR3 is 14 amino acids long. CDR1 and CDR2 (germline): MNHEY, SVGAGI. Trimming took 2 bases from V and 6 from J; bases not matched to a gene: 5. CDR3 sequence reads: CASSYQRQGNGYTF. CDR3 DNA: TGTGCCAGCAGTTACCAGAGACAGGGGAATGGCTACACCTTC.

The rearrangement links TRBV6-5 to TRBJ1-5; D is ambiguous. The length of the CDR3 is 13 residues. Trimming stripped 2 bases from V and 7 bases from J, with 9 bases between. Germline CDR1 reads MNHEY; CDR2 reads SVGAGI. This CDR3 reads CASSYDTAQPQHF. CDR3 in DNA: TGTGCCAGCAGTTACGACACTGCCCAGCCCCAGCATTTT.

The chain recombines TRBV6-1 with TRBJ2-1; D unclear. The V gene's germline CDR1 is MNHNS and CDR2 SASEGT. The V end was cut by 2 bases, the J end by 6 bases, with 11 bases between. The CDR3 runs 14 residues. Here the CDR3 DNA reads TGTGCCAGCAGTGAAAACTATGCGGTCAATGAGCAGTTCTTC. As protein: CASSENYAVNEQFF.

This rearrangement joins TRBV4-3 to TRBJ2-7, with 8 bases identical to TRBD1. Per germline, CDR1 LGHNA and CDR2 YSLEER. The CDR3 totals 18 residues. V lost 3 bases to trimming and J lost 0 bases; unmatched junction nucleotides: 13. CDR3 DNA: TGCGCCAGCAGCCAGGGACAGGTCGAATTGTTAACCTCCTACGAGCAGTACTTC. It codes for CASSQGQVELLTSYEQYF.

This clone appeared once. V usage is TRBV4-2 and J usage is TRBJ1-2, with unresolved D. The CDR3 totals 14 residues. Trimming left V 0 bases short and J 4 bases short, with 9 bases between. Germline CDR1 and CDR2: LGHNA and YNFKEQ. The CDR3 protein is CASSQEGGSYGYTF. In nucleotides, the CDR3 is TGTGCCAGCAGCCAAGAGGGCGGGAGCTATGGCTACACCTTC.

This clone was counted only a few times. The CDR3, as DNA: TGTGCCAGCAGCTTAAACCCAGAAAGCAATCAGCCCCAGCATTTT. Protein sequence: CASSLNPESNQPQHF. V usage is TRBV11-2 and J usage is TRBJ1-5; D gene unclear. V dropped 2 bases and J dropped 1 base, with 9 bases sitting between them. CDR3 size: 15 residues. Germline V lookup: CDR1 SGHAT, CDR2 FQNNGV.

The chain employs TRBV20-1 and TRBJ1-2, with D hard to call. The CDR3 contains 10 residues. Germline loops: CDR1 DFQATT, CDR2 SNEGSKA (reference sequence). The V and J ends lost 1 base and 14 bases respectively, with 11 bases between them. This CDR3 is CSARADLRTF. CDR3 nucleotides: TGCAGTGCTAGAGCAGATCTCAGGACCTTC.

The chain uses TRBV9 and TRBJ2-3; D ambiguous. Trimming stripped 3 bases from V and 1 base from J, with 9 bases between. CDR3 length: 14 amino acids. Germline V gene lookup returns CDR1 SGDLS and CDR2 YYNGEE. The CDR3 DNA sequence: TGTGCCAGCAGCGCCCCTTATGGCACAGATACGCAGTATTTT. The encoded protein is CASSAPYGTDTQYF. Together with reference TRBV9 and TRBJ2-3, the CDR3 gives the full variable domain: DSGVTQTPKHLITATGQRVTLRCSPRSGDLSVYWYQQSLDQGLQFLIQYYNGEERAKGNILERFSAQQFPDLHSELNLSSLELGDSALYFCASSAPYGTDTQYFGPGTRLTVL.

The chain joins TRBV29-1 to TRBJ1-2; 9 bases agree with TRBD1. The V gene end was trimmed by 7 bases and the J gene end by 3 bases; junction bases not matched to a gene: 6. CDR1 and CDR2 from the germline V gene are SQVTM and ANQGSEA. The CDR3 consists of 13 residues. The CDR3 nucleotides read TGCAGCGCCGGGACAGGGACGGACTATGGCTACACCTTC. This gives the protein CSAGTGTDYGYTF.

The rearrangement uses TRBV5-1 and TRBJ2-5; D is unclear. V dropped 0 bases and J dropped 5 bases, with 14 bases sitting between them. Germline assignment: CDR1 SGHRS and CDR2 YFSETQ. CDR3 length: 15 residues. The CDR3 region is CASSLAPERRETQYF. The CDR3 DNA is TGCGCCAGCAGCTTGGCCCCCGAACGCAGGGAGACCCAGTACTTC.